This T cell receptor (beta chain) was sequenced for a study of T cell responses to AZD1222 COVID-19 vaccine. Measured with immunoSEQ multiplex PCR; TCRdb has only the in-frame clones, and not every one. Of about 140,000 clones in the sample, over 85% were seen once. General study points: None of the repertoires were sampled until the peak T cell response had passed. Females outnumbered males among donors, who were mostly white British; clonal diversity was possibly underestimated.

There are 15 residues in the CDR3. The germline V gene encodes CDR1 LGHDT and CDR2 YNNKEL (reference sequence). The V gene lost 2 bases and the J gene lost 4 bases, with 11 bases spanning the gap. A word on this clone: Its antigen is unknown.

The rearrangement joins TRBV3-1 (or the pseudogene TRBV3-2) to TRBJ1-4; D is uncertain. The source is an adult in good health. The sample here was peripheral blood, taken on day 0 of AZD1222 vaccination. CDR3 residues: CASSQRKGSNEKLFF. CDR3 sequence (DNA): TGTGCCAGCAGCCAACGAAAAGGAAGTAATGAAAAACTGTTTTTT.